These 18 T cell receptor beta chains share one sample of origin, sequenced in a study of blood T cell repertoires in COVID-19. Method: immunoSEQ multiplex PCR; TCRdb's copy keeps in-frame clones and lacks some. The sample carries about 150,000 clones, about 87% recorded once. The sequenced material came from peripheral blood. The source is a woman aged 80 or over with COVID-19, enrolled during active disease.

This clone was counted only a few times. This chain uses TRBV3-1 (or the pseudogene TRBV3-2) with TRBJ2-7, with D possibly being TRBD2 (5 bases). The CDR3 length is 11 residues. The germline CDR1 and CDR2 sequences are LGHDT and YNNKEL (reference sequence). V lost 8 bases and J 7 bases, leaving 12 bases between the germline ends. This chain's CDR3 is CASGTPGEQYF. In DNA, the CDR3 is TGTGCCAGCGGAACGCCGGGAGAGCAGTACTTC.

The chain couples TRBV27 to TRBJ2-1; TRBD2 matches 16 bases. CDR1 MNHEY and CDR2 SMNVEV come from the germline V gene (reference sequence). The CDR3 runs 18 residues. V shed 2 bases and J 8 bases; nucleotides not matched to a gene: 9. The CDR3 bases are TGTGCCAGCAGTTTAAGGCCGGGGACTAGCGGGAGGGTAGATGAGCAGTTCTTC. Protein product: CASSLRPGTSGRVDEQFF.

This rearrangement joins TRBV6-5 to TRBJ2-1; 10 bases align to TRBD2. CDR1 and CDR2 (germline): MNHEY, SVGAGI. The CDR3 totals 14 residues. Germline trimming cut 10 bases from V and 7 bases from J; bases unmatched to any gene: 10. Here the CDR3 reads CATSRTSGENEQFF. The DNA of the CDR3 is TGTGCCACCTCTCGGACTAGCGGCGAGAATGAGCAGTTCTTC.

This chain links TRBV25-1 with TRBJ2-3; D is perhaps TRBD2 (7 bases). Germline CDR1 and CDR2: MGHDK and SYGVNS. The CDR3 length is 14 residues. Trimming shortened V by 10 bases and J by 1 base, and 15 bases separated the two germline ends. The CDR3 sequence is CATEGDYGTDTQYF. CDR3 nucleotides: TGTGCCACCGAGGGGGACTACGGCACAGATACGCAGTATTTT.

The genes are TRBV5-4 and TRBJ1-3, with D tentatively TRBD1 (6 bases). V gave up 1 base and J gave up 0 bases, with 8 bases separating them. This CDR3 region has 15 residues. From germline, CDR1 is SGHNT and CDR2 YYREEE (reference sequence). Written as DNA, the CDR3 is TGTGCCAGCAGCTTGCCGACAGGCTCTGGAAACACCATATATTTT. Residues: CASSLPTGSGNTIYF.

This chain connects TRBV7-9 to TRBJ2-5; no firm D call. Trimming stripped 0 bases from V and 5 bases from J, with 7 bases between. CDR1 is SEHNR and CDR2 is FQNEAQ in the germline V gene (reference sequence). The CDR3 contains 13 residues. The CDR3 is CASSLARSETQYF. CDR3 in DNA: TGTGCCAGCAGCTTAGCTCGTTCGGAGACCCAGTACTTC.

This chain links TRBV19 with TRBJ1-3; D call uncertain. This CDR3 spans 14 amino acids. Germline values: CDR1 LNHDA, CDR2 SQIVND (reference sequence). CDR3 sequence: CATGSQSSGNTIYF. CDR3 DNA: TGTGCGACGGGGTCCCAGAGCTCTGGAAACACCATATATTTT.

The CDR3: CASSLGRGREQYF. CDR3 nucleotide sequence: TGTGCCAGCAGCTTGGGCAGGGGGCGCGAGCAGTACTTC. The chain is built from TRBV5-4 and TRBJ2-7; 8 bases are a match to TRBD1. CDR1 and CDR2 from the germline V gene are SGHNT and YYREEE (reference sequence). J gave up 6 bases and V 0 bases, and 2 bases lay outside the gene matches. The CDR3 is 13 residues long.

This chain's CDR3 is CASSQGPTGYESPLHF. DNA of the CDR3: TGCGCCAGCAGCCAAGGCCCGACAGGGTATGAGTCACCCCTCCACTTT. The chain couples TRBV4-1 to TRBJ1-6; 7 bases match TRBD1. The V gene's germline CDR1 is MGHRA and CDR2 YSYEKL. This CDR3 is 16 amino acids long. With 1 base clipped from V and 10 bases from J, the junction kept 10 bases outside the gene matches.

This chain connects TRBV10-3 to TRBJ2-7; TRBD2 aligns across 8 bases. Germline V gives CDR1 ENHRY, CDR2 SYGVKD. Trimming cost V 10 bases and J 1 base; bases outside gene matches: 18. The CDR3 contains 17 residues. CDR3 protein: CATAELLGGGSSYEQYF. The CDR3 nucleotides are TGTGCCACCGCCGAGTTGCTAGGCGGGGGGTCGTCCTACGAGCAGTACTTC.

The J gene is TRBJ1-2, the V gene TRBV6-6; tentatively, D is TRBD1 (5 bases). The CDR3 spans 13 residues. V was shortened by 2 bases and J by 7 bases, with 11 bases between the two germline ends. The germline gives CDR1 MNHNY, CDR2 SVGAGI (reference sequence). The CDR3 loop reads CASSYVKGAGYTF. CDR3 nucleotide sequence: TGTGCCAGCAGTTACGTGAAAGGGGCTGGCTACACCTTC.

V usage is TRBV6-5 and J usage is TRBJ2-7; D gene ambiguous. Trimming stripped 6 bases from V and 2 bases from J, with 11 bases between. Germline V gives CDR1 MNHEY, CDR2 SVGAGI. This CDR3 contains 13 residues. CDR3 DNA sequence: TGTGCCAGCAGGATTACAGCAACCTACGAGCAGTACTTC. It encodes CASRITATYEQYF.

The J gene is TRBJ2-7, the V gene TRBV7-2, with D tentatively TRBD2 (6 bases). The V gene's germline CDR1 is SGHTA and CDR2 FQGNSA. Deletions cut 2 bases from V and 4 bases from J, with 15 bases between. The CDR3 loop spans 15 amino acids. The CDR3 sequence: CASSLFWRDEYEQYF. CDR3 coding DNA: TGTGCCAGCAGCTTATTCTGGCGGGACGAATACGAGCAGTACTTC.

The CDR3 loop reads CASSLGTGGSQPQHF. The CDR3, as DNA: TGTGCCAGTAGTTTGGGGACAGGGGGAAGTCAGCCCCAGCATTTT. This chain uses TRBV19 with TRBJ1-5, with 11 bases identical to TRBD1. Germline V CDR1 and CDR2: LNHDA, SQIVND (reference sequence). CDR3 length equals 15 residues. The V gene end was trimmed by 5 bases and the J gene end by 6 bases; junction bases not matched to a gene: 6.

The V and J genes are TRBV5-5 and TRBJ1-1; no definite D call. Germline V CDR1 and CDR2: SGHKS, YYEKEE (reference sequence). The germline V and J ends were trimmed by 1 base and 0 bases, with 7 bases remaining between them. This CDR3 is 14 amino acids long. CDR3 coding DNA: TGTGCCAGCAGCTTGTCCAGGTTGAACACTGAAGCTTTCTTT. Amino acid sequence: CASSLSRLNTEAFF.

This chain uses TRBV6-2 or TRBV6-3 with TRBJ2-3, with 9 bases lining up with TRBD1. The V segment lost 2 bases and the J segment 0 bases; nucleotides outside the gene matches: 6. CDR3 length equals 17 residues. Germline CDR1 MNHEY, CDR2 SVGEGT. The DNA for the CDR3 is TGTGCCAGCAGTTACACTAGGACAGGGGCCAGCACAGATACGCAGTATTTT. Protein: CASSYTRTGASTDTQYF.

This clone was observed once. This chain links TRBV19 with TRBJ2-3, with a weak D call TRBD2 (6 bases). Germline CDR1 is LNHDA and CDR2 is SQIVND (reference sequence). This CDR3 has 13 residues. V shed 6 bases and J shed 2 bases, with 9 bases lying between them. CDR3 nucleotide sequence: TGTGCCAGTAGCCGGGACTTCACAGATACGCAGTATTTT. Amino acid sequence: CASSRDFTDTQYF.

This chain joins TRBV7-2 and TRBJ2-5, with D possibly TRBD2 on 5 matching bases. Germline CDR1 SGHTA, CDR2 FQGNSA. V shed 10 bases and J shed 4 bases, with 16 bases lying between them. The length of the CDR3 is 13 residues. In DNA, the CDR3 is TGTGCCATCGAGGGAAGAAGTAGAGAGACCCAGTACTTC. It is translated as CAIEGRSRETQYF.